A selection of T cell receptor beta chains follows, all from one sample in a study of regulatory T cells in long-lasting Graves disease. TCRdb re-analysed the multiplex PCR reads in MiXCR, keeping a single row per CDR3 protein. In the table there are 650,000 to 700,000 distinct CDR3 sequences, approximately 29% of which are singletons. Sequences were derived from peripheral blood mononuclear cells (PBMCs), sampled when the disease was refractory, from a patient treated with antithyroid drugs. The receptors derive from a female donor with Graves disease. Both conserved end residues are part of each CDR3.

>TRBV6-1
CASSDRARSPLHF
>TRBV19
CASSIYGGLGTEAFF
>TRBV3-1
CASSPTTVQETQYF
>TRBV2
CASSEQAGQYYEQYF
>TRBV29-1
CSVAQGNSNQPQHF
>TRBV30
CAWSGATGVQETQYF
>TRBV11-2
CASSPGTTDTEAFF
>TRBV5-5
CASSLATGSPTNEKLFF
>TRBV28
CASSRDGRYGYTF
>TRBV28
CASSPWDRSNEKLFF